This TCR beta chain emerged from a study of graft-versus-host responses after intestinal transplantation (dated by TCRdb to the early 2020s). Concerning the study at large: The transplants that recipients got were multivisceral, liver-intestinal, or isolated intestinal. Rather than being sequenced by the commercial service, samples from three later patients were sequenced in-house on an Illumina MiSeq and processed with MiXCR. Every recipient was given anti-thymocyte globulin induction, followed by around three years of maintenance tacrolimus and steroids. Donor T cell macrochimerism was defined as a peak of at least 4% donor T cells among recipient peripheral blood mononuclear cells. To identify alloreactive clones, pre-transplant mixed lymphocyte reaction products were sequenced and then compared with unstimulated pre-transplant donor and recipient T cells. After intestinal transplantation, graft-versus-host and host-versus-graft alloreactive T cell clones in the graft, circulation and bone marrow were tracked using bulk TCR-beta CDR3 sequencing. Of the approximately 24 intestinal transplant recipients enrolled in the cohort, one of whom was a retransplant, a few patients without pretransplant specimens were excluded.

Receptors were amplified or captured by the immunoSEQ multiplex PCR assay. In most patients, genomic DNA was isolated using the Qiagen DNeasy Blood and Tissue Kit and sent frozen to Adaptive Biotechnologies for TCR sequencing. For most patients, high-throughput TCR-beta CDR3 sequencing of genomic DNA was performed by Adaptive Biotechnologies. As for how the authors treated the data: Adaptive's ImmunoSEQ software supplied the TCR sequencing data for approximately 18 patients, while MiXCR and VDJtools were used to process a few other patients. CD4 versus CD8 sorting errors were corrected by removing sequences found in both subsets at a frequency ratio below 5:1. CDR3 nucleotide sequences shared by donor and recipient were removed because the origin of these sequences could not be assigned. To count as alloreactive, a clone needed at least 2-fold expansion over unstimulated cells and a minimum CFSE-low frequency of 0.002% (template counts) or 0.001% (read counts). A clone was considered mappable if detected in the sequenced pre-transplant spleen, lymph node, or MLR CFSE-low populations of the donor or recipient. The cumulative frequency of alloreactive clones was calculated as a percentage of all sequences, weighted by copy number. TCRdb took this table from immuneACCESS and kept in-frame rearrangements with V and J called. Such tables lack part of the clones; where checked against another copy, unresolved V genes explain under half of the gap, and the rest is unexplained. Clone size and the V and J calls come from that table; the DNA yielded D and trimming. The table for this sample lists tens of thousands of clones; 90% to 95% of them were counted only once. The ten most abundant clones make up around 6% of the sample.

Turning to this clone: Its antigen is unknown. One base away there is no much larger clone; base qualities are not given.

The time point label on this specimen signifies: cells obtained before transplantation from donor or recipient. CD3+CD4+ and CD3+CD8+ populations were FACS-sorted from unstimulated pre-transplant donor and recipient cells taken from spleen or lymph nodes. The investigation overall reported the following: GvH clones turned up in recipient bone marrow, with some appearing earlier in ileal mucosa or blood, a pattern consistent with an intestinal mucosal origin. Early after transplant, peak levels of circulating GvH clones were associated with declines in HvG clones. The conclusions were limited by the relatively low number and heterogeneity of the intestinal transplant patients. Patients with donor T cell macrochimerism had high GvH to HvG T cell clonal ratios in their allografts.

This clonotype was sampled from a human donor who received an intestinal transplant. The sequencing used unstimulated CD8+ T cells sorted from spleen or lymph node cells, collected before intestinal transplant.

The CDR3 amino acid sequence is: CASIPHGGVEQFF. The nucleotide sequence is TGTGCCAGCATCCCACATGGGGGGGTCGAGCAGTTCTTC. The sequence joins TRBV7-9 to TRBJ2-1; the central 7 bases match TRBD2. Via the germline V gene (reference sequence), CDR1 is SEHNR and CDR2 FQNEAQ. Trimming leaves V shorter by 7 bases and J shorter by 10 bases, with the junction holding 10 bases beyond the gene matches. The CDR3 measures 13 amino acids from cysteine to phenylalanine. The retained sequence is limited to the CDR3, 39 bases, with the frame set at the first base.